The 13 T cell receptor beta chains presented below share a single source sample, sequenced in a study of blood T cell repertoires in COVID-19. The repertoire was sequenced with immunoSEQ multiplex PCR; TCRdb's copy has only in-frame clones and lacks some. The profile shows over 200,000 clones, around nine tenths of them singletons. The sequencing input was peripheral blood. All receptors come from a man aged 18 to 29 with active or convalescent COVID-19.

V gene TRBV5-4 combines with J gene TRBJ1-6; unclear D gene. Looked up from germline, CDR1 is SGHNT and CDR2 is YYREEE (reference sequence). V was cut by 3 bases and J by 7 bases, with 14 bases left in between. This CDR3 has 15 residues. CDR3 DNA sequence: TGTGCCAGCAGCTCTCCCCCCTCAGGAAATTCACCCCTCCACTTT. It translates to CASSSPPSGNSPLHF. The variable domain in full, completed from reference TRBV5-4 and TRBJ1-6, reads ETGVTQSPTHLIKTRGQQVTLRCSSQSGHNTVSWYQQALGQGPQFIFQYYREEENGRGNFPPRFSGLQFPNYSSELNVNALELDDSALYLCASSSPPSGNSPLHFGNGTRLTVT.

The chain recombines TRBV27 with TRBJ1-2, with 7 bases lining up with TRBD1. V lost 3 bases and J lost 6; bases outside the gene matches: 10. Germline lookup yields CDR1 MNHEY and CDR2 SMNVEV (reference sequence). The CDR3 has 15 residues. The CDR3 region has the DNA TGTGCCAGCAGTTTCGGTCCAGGGGGGCTTGATGGCTACACCTTC. Its protein is CASSFGPGGLDGYTF.

This chain joins TRBV30 and TRBJ1-1, with 8 bases aligning to TRBD1. Germline V CDR1 and CDR2: GTSNPN, SVGIG (reference sequence). The V segment lost 2 bases and the J segment 1 base; nucleotides outside the gene matches: 9. CDR3 length equals 16 residues. The CDR3 here is CAWSILTGAGNTEAFF. The CDR3 nucleotides are TGTGCCTGGAGTATATTGACAGGGGCAGGGAACACTGAAGCTTTCTTT.

The rearrangement joins TRBV1 to TRBJ2-3; the DNA was not compared with TRBD2, the D call given in the table. TRBV1 is an annotated pseudogene. The CDR3 is 18 amino acids. CDR3 nucleotides: TGCACCAGCAGCCAAGGGCGCAAACGGGAGGGCCACACAGATACGCAGTATTTT. This codes for CTSSQGRKREGHTDTQYF.

This chain connects TRBV11-3 to TRBJ2-3; 10 bases map to TRBD2. The germline V gene has CDR1 SGHNT and CDR2 YENEEA. V lost 3 bases and J lost 2; bases outside the gene matches: 5. The CDR3 is 16 amino acids. The CDR3 spells CASSFRLAGTTDTQYF. The CDR3 region has the DNA TGTGCCAGCAGCTTTAGACTAGCGGGTACCACAGATACGCAGTATTTT. Variable domain in full (rest from reference TRBV11-3 and TRBJ2-3): EAGVVQSPRYKIIEKKQPVAFWCNPISGHNTLYWYLQNLGQGPELLIRYENEEAVDDSQLPKDRFSAERLKGVDSTLKIQPAELGDSAVYLCASSFRLAGTTDTQYFGPGTRLTVL.

This sequence joins TRBV4-1 and TRBJ1-6, with 7 positions matching TRBD1. The CDR3 spans 17 residues. Germline trimming cut 0 bases from V and 9 bases from J; bases unmatched to any gene: 11. Per germline, CDR1 MGHRA and CDR2 YSYEKL. For the CDR3, the DNA is TGCGCCAGCAGCCAAGAACGAGGAGACAGGGCAATTTCACCCCTCCACTTT. Amino acids: CASSQERGDRAISPLHF.

The rearrangement links TRBV9 to TRBJ2-7; perhaps TRBD1 as D (6 bases). Germline-derived CDR1 and CDR2 are SGDLS and YYNGEE. The V end lost 0 bases, the J end lost 4 bases, and 8 bases lay between the germline ends. The CDR3 consists of 13 residues. CDR3 residues: CASSVDQGYEQYF. CDR3 bases: TGTGCCAGCAGCGTAGATCAGGGGTACGAGCAGTACTTC.

The sample holds one count of this clone. This sequence joins TRBV21-1 and TRBJ2-3; the table assigns TRBD1, which was not confirmed against the DNA. TRBV21-1 is a listed pseudogene. The CDR3 is 16 residues long. The CDR3 protein is CASSRRDREKTDTQYF. The CDR3 DNA reads TGTGCCAGCAGCAGAAGGGACAGGGAGAAAACAGATACGCAGTATTTT.

This chain joins TRBV5-6 and TRBJ2-2; maybe TRBD1 (5 bases). The germline gives CDR1 SGHDT, CDR2 YYEEEE. The CDR3 extends over 15 amino acids. V gave up 3 bases and J gave up 4 bases, with 13 bases separating them. CDR3 amino acids: CASSSRQGLTGELFF. The CDR3, as DNA: TGTGCCAGCAGCTCACGGCAGGGCCTCACCGGGGAGCTGTTTTTT.

V usage is TRBV10-3 and J usage is TRBJ2-7, with 7 bases lining up with TRBD2. The CDR3 covers 16 residues. The V segment lost 0 bases and the J segment 4 bases; nucleotides outside the gene matches: 9. Germline CDR1 and CDR2: ENHRY and SYGVKD. CDR3 sequence (DNA): TGTGCCATCAGTGAGTCGATCGGGCAGGGAGGGTACGAGCAGTACTTC. Translation: CAISESIGQGGYEQYF.

The genes are TRBV19 and TRBJ1-3; 9 bases are a match to TRBD1. The CDR3 loop spans 16 amino acids. Germline CDR1 is LNHDA and CDR2 is SQIVND (reference sequence). V shed 4 bases, J shed 5 bases, and the junction held 9 bases outside the gene matches. The CDR3 is CASSNRDRAYRNTIYF. The CDR3 nucleotides read TGTGCCAGTAGTAACCGGGACAGGGCGTACCGAAACACCATATATTTT.

J is TRBJ2-3 and V is TRBV13, with 11 bases that match TRBD2. This CDR3 contains 15 residues. Germline lookup yields CDR1 PRHDT and CDR2 FYEKMQ (reference sequence). The junction had 8 bases not matched to a gene; V was cut back by 6 bases and J by 6 bases. The CDR3 nucleotides are TGTGCCAGCAGTCCCCCGACTAGCGGGACCGATACGCAGTATTTT. It codes for CASSPPTSGTDTQYF.

CDR3 residues: CASRDSGNQPQHF. CDR3 nucleotide sequence: TGTGCCAGCAGAGACAGCGGGAATCAGCCCCAGCATTTT. The rearrangement links TRBV12-3 or TRBV12-4 to TRBJ1-5, with TRBD1 as a possible D gene (5 bases). V lost 6 bases and J 4 bases, leaving 10 bases between the germline ends. The CDR3 is 13 residues long.